The 24 T cell receptor beta chains below come from one sample, sequenced in a study of blood T cell repertoires in COVID-19. The data were produced by immunoSEQ multiplex PCR, yet TCRdb's version contains in-frame clones alone and is incomplete. This sample has 140,000 or so clones, with 75% to 90% found just once. Specimen: peripheral blood. The origin of the receptors is a man aged 55-75 years with active or convalescent COVID-19.

The count of this clone is one. The chain uses TRBV2 and TRBJ2-7, with 7 bases that match TRBD2. This CDR3 comprises 13 residues. The J segment lost 4 bases and the V segment lost 9 bases, leaving 9 bases of the junction unmatched. Germline V gene sequence: CDR1 SNHLY, CDR2 FYNNEI. CDR3 bases: TGTGCCAGTCAGACTAGCCGATTTTACGAGCAGTACTTC. This encodes CASQTSRFYEQYF. The whole variable domain, remainder taken from reference TRBV2 and TRBJ2-7, is EPEVTQTPSHQVTQMGQEVILRCVPISNHLYFYWYRQILGQKVEFLVSFYNNEISEKSEIFDDQFSVERPDGSNFTLKIRSTKLEDSAMYFCASQTSRFYEQYFGPGTRLTVT.

The genes are TRBV7-3 and TRBJ1-1; no clear D gene. Looked up from germline, CDR1 is SGHTA and CDR2 is FQGTGA. Trimming removed 1 base from V and 4 bases from J, with 13 bases in between. The CDR3 runs to 15 residues. The CDR3 region has the DNA TGTGCCAGCAGCTTAAATCAGGTTTCTCCCACTGAAGCTTTCTTT. It specifies CASSLNQVSPTEAFF.

The V call is TRBV19, the J call TRBJ2-4; 7 bases fit TRBD1. There are 16 residues in the CDR3. With V trimmed by 4 bases and J by 0 bases, 6 bases remained unmatched. CDR1 is LNHDA, CDR2 SQIVND, per germline (reference sequence). The DNA of the CDR3 is TGTGCCAGTAGTAACACAGGGGTGCTAGCCAAAAACATTCAGTACTTC. Translation gives CASSNTGVLAKNIQYF.

This chain uses TRBV24-1 with TRBJ1-5; tentatively, D is TRBD1 (5 bases). The germline gives CDR1 KGHDR, CDR2 SFDVKD. CDR3 length: 15 amino acids. V was trimmed by 3 bases and J by 4 bases, leaving 12 bases between them. CDR3 in DNA: TGTGCCACCAGTGATAGTAGCAGGGATAATCAGCCCCAGCATTTT. Its protein is CATSDSSRDNQPQHF.

This clone was seen more than once but under ten times. This rearrangement joins TRBV11-2 to TRBJ1-6; D possibly corresponds to TRBD1 (5 bases). Trimming left V 5 bases short and J 10 bases short, with 18 bases between. The germline V gene encodes CDR1 SGHAT and CDR2 FQNNGV. The length of the CDR3 is 15 residues. The CDR3 protein is CASSPRAGKVSPLHF. CDR3 nucleotides: TGTGCCAGCAGCCCTAGGGCAGGGAAAGTGTCACCCCTCCACTTT.

The rearrangement uses TRBV7-3 and TRBJ1-3; 12 nucleotides align to TRBD1. The junction had 7 bases not matched to a gene; V was cut back by 5 bases and J by 5 bases. The CDR3 loop spans 16 amino acids. Germline CDR1 and CDR2: SGHTA and FQGTGA. Here the CDR3 reads CASSPMGTGGRNTIYF. Written as DNA, the CDR3 is TGTGCCAGCAGCCCGATGGGGACAGGGGGCAGAAACACCATATATTTT. The full variable domain, with the rest looked up from reference TRBV7-3 and TRBJ1-3, is GAGVSQTPSNKVTEKGKYVELRCDPISGHTALYWYRQSLGQGPEFLIYFQGTGAADDSGLPNDRFFAVRPEGSVSTLKIQRTERGDSAVYLCASSPMGTGGRNTIYFGEGSWLTVV.

This clone has ten or more counts. The rearrangement joins TRBV6-5 to TRBJ1-4; a possible D gene is TRBD1 (5 bases). Trimming left V 6 bases short and J 0 bases short, with 8 bases between. Looked up from germline, CDR1 is MNHEY and CDR2 is SVGAGI. CDR3 length: 14 residues. CDR3 sequence: CASRAGTTNEKLFF. CDR3 coding DNA: TGTGCCAGCAGAGCAGGGACAACTAATGAAAAACTGTTTTTT.

The chain's CDR3 is CASIRGPGYEQYF. CDR3 coding DNA: TGTGCCAGCATCAGGGGTCCAGGCTACGAGCAGTACTTC. The chain has TRBV6-5 and TRBJ2-7; tentatively, D is TRBD1 (6 bases). There are 13 residues in the CDR3. Trimming pared 7 bases from V and 3 bases from J, leaving 13 bases between. Germline V CDR1 and CDR2: MNHEY, SVGAGI.

This chain links TRBV9 with TRBJ2-7, with 7 bases lining up with TRBD1. CDR1 SGDLS and CDR2 YYNGEE come from the germline V gene. The CDR3 is 15 residues long. The V gene end was trimmed by 4 bases and the J gene end by 3 bases; junction bases not matched to a gene: 10. Here the CDR3 reads CASSPGGEAYYEQYF. The CDR3 bases are TGTGCCAGCAGCCCAGGGGGAGAAGCTTACTACGAGCAGTACTTC.

This sequence joins TRBV2 and TRBJ2-5; 12 nucleotides line up with TRBD1. The germline gives CDR1 SNHLY, CDR2 FYNNEI. The CDR3 contains 15 residues. J lost 5 bases, V lost 5 bases, and 6 bases had no gene match. CDR3 coding DNA: TGTGCCAGCAGTCCCGGGACAGGGGGCTATGAGACCCAGTACTTC. Protein sequence: CASSPGTGGYETQYF.

The rearrangement uses TRBV11-3 and TRBJ2-2, with 11 bases identical to TRBD1. V was clipped by 5 bases and J by 5 bases; unmatched bases: 4. This CDR3 is 15 amino acids long. CDR1 and CDR2 (germline): SGHNT, YENEEA. CDR3 nucleotide sequence: TGTGCCAGCAGCCTTGGACAGGGGGCGACCGGGGAGCTGTTTTTT. Residues: CASSLGQGATGELFF.

This sequence joins TRBV18 and TRBJ2-2, with 7 bases fitting TRBD2. Germline V lookup: CDR1 KGHSH, CDR2 LQKENI. With V trimmed by 3 bases and J by 2 bases, 6 bases remained unmatched. The CDR3 is 16 amino acids. CDR3 DNA sequence: TGTGCCAGCTCACCCGAACGAGCGGGAAACACCGGGGAGCTGTTTTTT. Its protein product is CASSPERAGNTGELFF.

This chain uses TRBV29-1 with TRBJ2-5, with a weak D call TRBD1 (5 bases). The CDR3 runs 15 residues. The V gene lost 5 bases and the J gene lost 5 bases, with 21 bases spanning the gap. Germline CDR1 reads SQVTM; CDR2 reads ANQGSEA. The CDR3, as DNA: TGCAGCGTTTTAGGTGAACCAGGGTTGTCGGAGACCCAGTACTTC. Its protein is CSVLGEPGLSETQYF.

The V gene is TRBV9, the J gene TRBJ2-3, with TRBD2 identical over 11 bases. The V gene's germline CDR1 is SGDLS and CDR2 YYNGEE. The trim removed 7 bases at V and 4 bases at J, leaving 8 bases unmatched. The CDR3 is 15 amino acids. CDR3 loop: CASGETSGASDTQYF. The CDR3 DNA follows: TGTGCCAGCGGGGAGACTAGCGGGGCTTCAGATACGCAGTATTTT.

The chain uses TRBV28 and TRBJ1-2; tentative D call: TRBD1 (5 bases). This CDR3 contains 14 residues. In germline, CDR1 is MDHEN, CDR2 SYDVKM. V was cut by 7 bases and J by 2 bases, with 14 bases left in between. CDR3 residues: CASILSGANYGYTF. In DNA, the CDR3 is TGTGCCAGCATCCTGAGTGGGGCGAACTATGGCTACACCTTC.

The chain recombines TRBV18 with TRBJ2-5; 13 nucleotides line up with TRBD2. Looked up from germline, CDR1 is KGHSH and CDR2 is LQKENI. Losses at the gene ends were 5 bases for V and 2 bases for J; bases not matched to a gene: 5. The CDR3 consists of 16 residues. The CDR3, as DNA: TGTGCCAGCTCATCTGGACTAGCGGGAGATCAAGAGACCCAGTACTTC. Translation gives CASSSGLAGDQETQYF.

The CDR3 region is CASSPRGAGETQYF. The CDR3 DNA reads as TGCGCCAGCAGCCCTCGGGGGGCTGGAGAGACCCAGTACTTC. The chain couples TRBV5-1 to TRBJ2-5, with D possibly matching TRBD2 (7 bases). The germline V and J ends were trimmed by 4 bases and 4 bases, with 14 bases remaining between them. Germline assignment: CDR1 SGHRS and CDR2 YFSETQ. The CDR3 has 14 residues.

This clone was found once. The rearrangement uses TRBV7-9 and TRBJ2-7, with 10 bases lining up with TRBD1. The length of the CDR3 is 13 residues. Germline lookup yields CDR1 SEHNR and CDR2 FQNEAQ (reference sequence). V lost 5 bases to trimming and J lost 5 bases; unmatched junction nucleotides: 3. The CDR3 region has the DNA TGTGCCAGCAGCCGGGACAGGGGTAACGAGCAGTACTTC. It yields the protein CASSRDRGNEQYF.

The chain has TRBV5-1 and TRBJ2-7, with 7 bases lining up with TRBD1. This CDR3 spans 13 amino acids. With 4 bases clipped from V and 5 bases from J, the junction kept 6 bases outside the gene matches. Per germline, CDR1 SGHRS and CDR2 YFSETQ. Written as DNA, the CDR3 is TGCGCCAGCAGCCGCCAACAGGGGAACGAGCAGTACTTC. The encoded protein is CASSRQQGNEQYF.

The chain employs TRBV5-6 and TRBJ2-7, with 10 positions matching TRBD2. Germline lookup yields CDR1 SGHDT and CDR2 YYEEEE. V lost 0 bases and J lost 1; bases outside the gene matches: 1. This CDR3 region has 15 residues. CDR3 loop: CASSLELAGSYEQYF. In DNA, the CDR3 is TGTGCCAGCAGCTTGGAACTAGCGGGATCCTACGAGCAGTACTTC.

Here the CDR3 DNA reads TGTGCCAGCAGCCCCGGGGGTAGCGGTTCCTACGAGCAGTACTTC. It yields the protein CASSPGGSGSYEQYF. This chain connects TRBV19 to TRBJ2-7, with D possibly TRBD2 on 6 matching bases. Trimming took 9 bases from V and 1 from J, leaving 19 bases between them. Looked up from germline, CDR1 is LNHDA and CDR2 is SQIVND (reference sequence). The CDR3 covers 15 residues.

This clone has just a few counts. This rearrangement joins TRBV28 to TRBJ2-7, with TRBD1 matching 7 bases. Germline CDR1 is MDHEN and CDR2 is SYDVKM. The CDR3 runs to 15 residues. V was pared by 6 bases and J by 0 bases, with 8 bases of the junction left unmatched. This chain's CDR3 is CASRYRGPGSYEQYF. The CDR3 DNA sequence: TGTGCCAGCAGGTACAGGGGACCCGGCTCCTACGAGCAGTACTTC. Filled out from reference TRBV28 and TRBJ2-7, the complete variable domain reads DVKVTQSSRYLVKRTGEKVFLECVQDMDHENMFWYRQDPGLGLRLIYFSYDVKMKEKGDIPEGYSVSREKKERFSLILESASTNQTSMYLCASRYRGPGSYEQYFGPGTRLTVT.

As DNA, the CDR3 is TGCAGCGTTGTTGAAGCGGGAGGAAATGTAGATACGCAGTATTTT. This translates into CSVVEAGGNVDTQYF. The chain has TRBV29-1 and TRBJ2-3, with 9 bases identical to TRBD2. Germline V gene lookup returns CDR1 SQVTM and CDR2 ANQGSEA. Losses at the gene ends were 4 bases for V and 5 bases for J; bases not matched to a gene: 10. This CDR3 region has 15 residues.

V usage is TRBV6-6 and J usage is TRBJ2-2, with D possibly being TRBD2 (6 bases). Trimming pared 0 bases from V and 1 base from J, leaving 6 bases between. CDR1 MNHNY and CDR2 SVGAGI come from the germline V gene (reference sequence). This CDR3 has 15 amino acids. The CDR3 protein is CASSYSSGNTGELFF. The CDR3, as DNA: TGTGCCAGCAGTTACTCTAGCGGGAACACCGGGGAGCTGTTTTTT.